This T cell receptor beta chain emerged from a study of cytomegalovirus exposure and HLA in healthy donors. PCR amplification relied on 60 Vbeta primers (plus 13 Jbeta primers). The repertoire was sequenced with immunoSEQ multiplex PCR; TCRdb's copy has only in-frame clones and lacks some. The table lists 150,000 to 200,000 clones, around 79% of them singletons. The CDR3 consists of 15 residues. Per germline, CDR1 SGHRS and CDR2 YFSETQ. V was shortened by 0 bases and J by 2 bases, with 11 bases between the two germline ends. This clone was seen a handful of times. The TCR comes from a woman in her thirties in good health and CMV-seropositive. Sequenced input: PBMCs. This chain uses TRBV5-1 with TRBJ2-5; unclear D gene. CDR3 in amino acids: CASSLEISGQETQYF. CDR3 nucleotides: TGCGCCAGCAGCTTGGAAATCTCCGGGCAAGAGACCCAGTACTTC. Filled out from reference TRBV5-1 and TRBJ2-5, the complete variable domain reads KAGVTQTPRYLIKTRGQQVTLSCSPISGHRSVSWYQQTPGQGLQFLFEYFSETQRNKGNFPGRFSGRQFSNSRSEMNVSTLELGDSALYLCASSLEISGQETQYFGPGTRLLVL.